These T cell receptor beta chains were read from a single sample in a study of cytomegalovirus exposure and HLA in healthy donors. Assay: immunoSEQ multiplex PCR; the TCRdb copy retains only in-frame clones and omits some. Of 100,000 to 150,000 clones in the sample, about 87% were seen once. The specimen was PBMCs. The receptors derive from a woman aged 18-29 years in good health and CMV-seronegative. The CDR3 runs from the conserved cysteine through the conserved F or W. D genes are given only for firm matches. Rows may omit the clone size; those that give it use once, few, many or a size class.

D gene: TRBD1
J gene: TRBJ2-7
V gene: TRBV5-6
clone size: .
CDR3 protein: CASRRYRGPDYEQYF
CDR3 DNA: TGTGCCAGCAGACGCTACAGGGGGCCGGACTACGAGCAGTACTTC

D gene: .
J gene: TRBJ1-5
V gene: TRBV15
clone size: .
CDR3 protein: CATSRAGFNQPQHF
CDR3 DNA: TGTGCCACCAGCAGAGCAGGGTTTAATCAGCCCCAGCATTTT

D gene: .
J gene: TRBJ2-2
V gene: TRBV5-1
clone size: few
CDR3 protein: CASSLEVGGTGELFF
CDR3 DNA: TGCGCCAGCAGCTTGGAGGTCGGAGGGACCGGGGAGCTGTTTTTT

D gene: .
J gene: TRBJ2-2
V gene: TRBV19
clone size: .
CDR3 protein: CASSIQGITGELFF
CDR3 DNA: TGTGCCAGTAGCATACAGGGAATTACCGGGGAGCTGTTTTTT

D gene: TRBD2
J gene: TRBJ2-7
V gene: TRBV4-3
clone size: few
CDR3 protein: CASSRLADSSYEQYF
CDR3 DNA: TGCGCCAGCAGTAGACTAGCGGACAGCTCCTACGAGCAGTACTTC

D gene: TRBD1
J gene: TRBJ2-7
V gene: TRBV4-2
clone size: .
CDR3 protein: CASSQGTGGSYEQYF
CDR3 DNA: TGTGCCAGCAGCCAAGGTACAGGGGGTTCCTACGAGCAGTACTTC

D gene: .
J gene: TRBJ2-2
V gene: TRBV6-4
clone size: .
CDR3 protein: CASSDSRTGELFF
CDR3 DNA: TGTGCCAGCAGTGACAGCAGGACCGGGGAGCTGTTTTTT

D gene: .
J gene: TRBJ2-3
V gene: TRBV9
clone size: .
CDR3 protein: CASSVASGDSYTQYF
CDR3 DNA: TGTGCCAGCAGCGTAGCTTCGGGGGACTCCTATACGCAGTATTTT

D gene: .
J gene: TRBJ1-5
V gene: TRBV19
clone size: .
CDR3 protein: CASMKQISSNQPQHF
CDR3 DNA: TGTGCCAGTATGAAACAGATTTCTAGCAATCAGCCCCAGCATTTT

D gene: .
J gene: TRBJ1-4
V gene: TRBV7-8
clone size: once
CDR3 protein: CASSLVRATNEKLFF
CDR3 DNA: TGTGCCAGCAGCTTAGTGCGAGCAACTAATGAAAAACTGTTTTTT

D gene: .
J gene: TRBJ1-2
V gene: TRBV25-1
clone size: .
CDR3 protein: CASSEGGAYGYTF
CDR3 DNA: TGTGCCAGCAGTGAAGGGGGCGCCTATGGCTACACCTTC

D gene: .
J gene: TRBJ1-2
V gene: TRBV28
clone size: .
CDR3 protein: CASTSGATYGYTF
CDR3 DNA: TGTGCCAGCACCTCGGGAGCGACCTATGGCTACACCTTC

D gene: .
J gene: TRBJ2-3
V gene: TRBV18
clone size: once
CDR3 protein: CASSPPDRRDTDTQYF
CDR3 DNA: TGTGCCAGCTCACCACCCGACAGGCGAGACACAGATACGCAGTATTTT

D gene: .
J gene: TRBJ2-7
V gene: TRBV2
clone size: .
CDR3 protein: CASSEGGSYEQYF
CDR3 DNA: TGTGCCAGCAGTGAGGGGGGTTCCTACGAGCAGTACTTC

D gene: .
J gene: TRBJ2-5
V gene: TRBV5-6
clone size: once
CDR3 protein: CASSFTSRETQYF
CDR3 DNA: TGTGCCAGCAGCTTTACTAGTCGGGAGACCCAGTACTTC

D gene: TRBD2
J gene: TRBJ2-7
V gene: TRBV6-5
clone size: .
CDR3 protein: CASSERTSGSYEQYF
CDR3 DNA: TGTGCCAGCAGCGAGAGGACTAGCGGGAGCTACGAGCAGTACTTC

D gene: .
J gene: TRBJ1-1
V gene: TRBV5-1
clone size: .
CDR3 protein: CASSLGQVFMNTEAFF
CDR3 DNA: TGCGCCAGCAGCTTGGGACAGGTCTTCATGAACACTGAAGCTTTCTTT

D gene: .
J gene: TRBJ1-1
V gene: TRBV4-1
clone size: .
CDR3 protein: CASSQDRGGRDTEAFF
CDR3 DNA: TGCGCCAGCAGCCAAGATCGGGGGGGCAGGGACACTGAAGCTTTCTTT

D gene: .
J gene: TRBJ2-1
V gene: TRBV9
clone size: once
CDR3 protein: CASSVARDEQFF
CDR3 DNA: TGTGCCAGCAGCGTAGCGCGGGATGAGCAGTTCTTC

D gene: .
J gene: TRBJ2-3
V gene: TRBV18
clone size: .
CDR3 protein: CASSPLAGSTDTQYF
CDR3 DNA: TGTGCCAGCTCACCCCTAGCTGGAAGCACAGATACGCAGTATTTT

D gene: .
J gene: TRBJ1-1
V gene: TRBV7-9
clone size: once
CDR3 protein: CASSLLSEAFF
CDR3 DNA: TGTGCCAGCAGCTTACTTTCCGAAGCTTTCTTT

D gene: .
J gene: TRBJ1-5
V gene: TRBV28
clone size: .
CDR3 protein: CASSNQGAIQPQHF
CDR3 DNA: TGTGCCAGCAGTAATCAGGGTGCGATCCAGCCCCAGCATTTT

D gene: .
J gene: TRBJ2-5
V gene: TRBV2
clone size: .
CDR3 protein: CASSADIQETQYF
CDR3 DNA: TGTGCCAGCAGCGCCGACATACAAGAGACCCAGTACTTC

D gene: .
J gene: TRBJ1-2
V gene: TRBV9
clone size: .
CDR3 protein: CASSATTGQIYGYTF
CDR3 DNA: TGTGCCAGCAGCGCCACTACAGGACAGATCTATGGCTACACCTTC

D gene: TRBD1
J gene: TRBJ2-7
V gene: TRBV4-1
clone size: .
CDR3 protein: CASSYALDRGAREQYF
CDR3 DNA: TGCGCCAGCAGCTACGCCCTCGACAGGGGGGCTAGAGAGCAGTACTTC

D gene: TRBD1
J gene: TRBJ2-2
V gene: TRBV25-1
clone size: .
CDR3 protein: CASSGTGPDTGELFF
CDR3 DNA: TGTGCCAGCAGTGGGACAGGGCCGGACACCGGGGAGCTGTTTTTT

D gene: .
J gene: TRBJ1-3
V gene: TRBV28
clone size: .
CDR3 protein: CASSRGGYGNTIYF
CDR3 DNA: TGTGCCAGCAGCAGGGGTGGATATGGAAACACCATATATTTT

D gene: .
J gene: TRBJ2-7
V gene: TRBV30
clone size: .
CDR3 protein: CAWSPSDGEQYF
CDR3 DNA: TGTGCCTGGAGTCCTAGCGATGGCGAGCAGTACTTC

D gene: TRBD2
J gene: TRBJ2-3
V gene: TRBV13
clone size: .
CDR3 protein: CASSLRLAGSADTQYF
CDR3 DNA: TGTGCCAGCAGCTTAAGGCTAGCGGGATCTGCAGATACGCAGTATTTT